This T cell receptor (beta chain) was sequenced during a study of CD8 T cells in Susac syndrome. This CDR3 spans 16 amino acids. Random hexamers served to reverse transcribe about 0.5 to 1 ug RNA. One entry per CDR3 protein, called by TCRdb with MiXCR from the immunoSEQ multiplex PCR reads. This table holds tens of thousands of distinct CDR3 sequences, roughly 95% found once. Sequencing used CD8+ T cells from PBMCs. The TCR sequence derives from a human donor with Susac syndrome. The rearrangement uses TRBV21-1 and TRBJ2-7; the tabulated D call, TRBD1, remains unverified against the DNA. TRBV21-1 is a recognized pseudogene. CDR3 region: CASSFWGGPRPYEQYF. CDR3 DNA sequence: TGTGCCAGCAGCTTTTGGGGCGGTCCCCGCCCCTACGAGCAGTACTTC.